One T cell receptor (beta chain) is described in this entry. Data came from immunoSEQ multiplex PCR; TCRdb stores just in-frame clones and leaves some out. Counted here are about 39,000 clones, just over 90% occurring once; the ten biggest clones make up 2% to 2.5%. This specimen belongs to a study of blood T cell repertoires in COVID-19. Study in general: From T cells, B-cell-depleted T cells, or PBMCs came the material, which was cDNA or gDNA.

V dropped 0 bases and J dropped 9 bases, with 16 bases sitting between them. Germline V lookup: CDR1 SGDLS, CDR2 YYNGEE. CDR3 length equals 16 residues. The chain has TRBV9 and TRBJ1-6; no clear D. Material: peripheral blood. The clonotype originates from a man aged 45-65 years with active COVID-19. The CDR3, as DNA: TGTGCCAGCAGCGTAGGACCCCAGGCCCGGGGTTCACCCCTCCACTTT. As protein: CASSVGPQARGSPLHF.